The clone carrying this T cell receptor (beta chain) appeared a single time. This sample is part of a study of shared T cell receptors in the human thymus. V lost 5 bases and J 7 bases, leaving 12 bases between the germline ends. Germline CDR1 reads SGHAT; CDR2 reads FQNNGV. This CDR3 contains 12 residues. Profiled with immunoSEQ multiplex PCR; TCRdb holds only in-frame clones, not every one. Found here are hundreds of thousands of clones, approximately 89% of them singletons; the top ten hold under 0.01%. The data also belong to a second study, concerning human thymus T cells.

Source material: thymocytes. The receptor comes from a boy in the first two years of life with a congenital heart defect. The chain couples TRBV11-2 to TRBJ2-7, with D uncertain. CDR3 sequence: CASSLRPGEQYF. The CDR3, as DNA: TGTGCCAGCAGCCTCAGGCCCGGAGAGCAGTACTTC.